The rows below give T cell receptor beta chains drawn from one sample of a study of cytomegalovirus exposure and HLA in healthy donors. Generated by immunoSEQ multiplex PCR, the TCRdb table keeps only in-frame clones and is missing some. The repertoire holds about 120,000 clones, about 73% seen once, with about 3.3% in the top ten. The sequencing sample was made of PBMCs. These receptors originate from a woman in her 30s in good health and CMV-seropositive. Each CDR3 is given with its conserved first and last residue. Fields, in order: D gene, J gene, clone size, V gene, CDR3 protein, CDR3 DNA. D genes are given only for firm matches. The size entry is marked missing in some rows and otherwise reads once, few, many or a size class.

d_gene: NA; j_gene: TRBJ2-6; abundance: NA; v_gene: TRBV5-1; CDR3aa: CASSLGPGAGANVLTF; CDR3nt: TGCGCCAGCAGCTTGGGTCCGGGAGCTGGGGCCAACGTCCTGACTTTC
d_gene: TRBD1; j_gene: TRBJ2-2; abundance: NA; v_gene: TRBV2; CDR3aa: CASRGRQGYTGELFF; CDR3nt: TGTGCCAGCAGGGGGAGACAGGGTTACACCGGGGAGCTGTTTTTT
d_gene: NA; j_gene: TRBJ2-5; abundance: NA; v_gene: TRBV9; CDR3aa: CASTLRETQYF; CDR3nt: TGTGCCAGCACCTTGCGGGAGACCCAGTACTTC
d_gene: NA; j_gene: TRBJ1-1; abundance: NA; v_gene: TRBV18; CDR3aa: CASSPESGPNTEAFF; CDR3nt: TGTGCCAGCTCACCAGAATCAGGGCCGAACACTGAAGCTTTCTTT
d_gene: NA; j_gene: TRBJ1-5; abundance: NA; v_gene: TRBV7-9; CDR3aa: CASSLAQAGQPQHF; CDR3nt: TGTGCCAGCAGCTTAGCGCAAGCCGGGCAGCCCCAGCATTTT
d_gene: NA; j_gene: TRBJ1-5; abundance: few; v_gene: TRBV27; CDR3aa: CASFDTGPYSNQPQHF; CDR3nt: TGTGCCAGCTTTGACACAGGGCCGTATAGCAATCAGCCCCAGCATTTT
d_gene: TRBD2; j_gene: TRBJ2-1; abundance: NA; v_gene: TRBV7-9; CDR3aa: CASSPYSSGGIYEQFF; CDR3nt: TGTGCCAGCAGCCCCTATAGTAGCGGGGGGATCTATGAGCAGTTCTTC
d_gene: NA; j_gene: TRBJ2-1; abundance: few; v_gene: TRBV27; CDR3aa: CASSYGQGMDEQFF; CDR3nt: TGTGCCAGCAGTTACGGGCAGGGGATGGATGAGCAGTTCTTC
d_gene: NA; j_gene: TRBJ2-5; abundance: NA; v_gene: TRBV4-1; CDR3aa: CASSQGTAGETQYF; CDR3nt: TGCGCCAGCAGCCAGGGGACTGCTGGGGAGACCCAGTACTTC
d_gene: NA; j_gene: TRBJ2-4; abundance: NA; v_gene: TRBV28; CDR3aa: CATSGGNAKNIQYF; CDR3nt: TGTGCCACCTCAGGGGGGAACGCCAAAAACATTCAGTACTTC
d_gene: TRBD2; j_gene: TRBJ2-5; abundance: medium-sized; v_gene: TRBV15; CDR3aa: CATSTRGGAETQYF; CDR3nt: TGTGCCACCAGCACGCGGGGGGGCGCAGAGACCCAGTACTTC